Listed below are T cell receptor beta chains from one sample, sequenced in a study of blood T cell repertoires in COVID-19. Assay: immunoSEQ multiplex PCR; the TCRdb copy retains only in-frame clones and omits some. The sample carries under 300,000 clones, approximately 90% recorded once. Sequencing was done on a sample of PBMCs or T cells enriched from blood (not recorded which). The receptors were sampled from a woman aged 45-65 years who had recovered from COVID-19. The CDR3 runs from the conserved cysteine through the conserved F or W. The D gene is left open where the match is weak. Part of the rows lack a size; the others show once, few, many or a class for expanded clones.

v_gene,j_gene,d_gene,abundance,CDR3nt,CDR3aa
TRBV18,TRBJ2-7,TRBD2,-,TGTGCCAGCTCACCACTGCTAGCGGGACATTACGAGCAGTACTTC,CASSPLLAGHYEQYF
TRBV5-6,TRBJ2-7,TRBD2,-,TGTGCCAGCAGCTCGGGACTAGCGGATTTTTCCTACGAGCAGTACTTC,CASSSGLADFSYEQYF
TRBV27,TRBJ2-7,TRBD1,-,TGTGCCAGCAGTTCGGACAGGGTCAGCTACGAGCAGTACTTC,CASSSDRVSYEQYF
TRBV7-3,TRBJ2-2,TRBD2,-,TGTGCCAGCAGCTCGGTAGCGGGAGGCGGGGAGCTGTTTTTT,CASSSVAGGGELFF
TRBV11-2,TRBJ1-1,-,-,TGTGCCAGCAGCTTCAGACAGGCCAACACTGAAGCTTTCTTT,CASSFRQANTEAFF
TRBV19,TRBJ1-1,-,-,TGTGCCAGTAGTATTTTCCGGGAGGTCACTGAAGCTTTCTTT,CASSIFREVTEAFF
TRBV4-1,TRBJ2-7,-,-,TGCGCCAGCAGCCAAACTCAGGCCCTCGCCTACGAGCAGTACTTC,CASSQTQALAYEQYF
TRBV9,TRBJ2-2,TRBD2,once,TGTGCCAGCAGCGTAGAAGCGGGAGCGGCCGGGGAGCTGTTTTTT,CASSVEAGAAGELFF
TRBV2,TRBJ2-1,TRBD2,-,TGTGCCAGCAGTGACAGCGGGATGGTCGATGAGCAGTTCTTC,CASSDSGMVDEQFF
TRBV3-1/TRBV3-2,TRBJ2-3,-,-,TGTGCCAGCAGCCAAGACCGGGATCTAACAGATACGCAGTATTTT,CASSQDRDLTDTQYF
TRBV18,TRBJ2-2,-,-,TGTGCCAGCTCACCCGGACAGAACACCGGGGAGCTGTTTTTT,CASSPGQNTGELFF
TRBV6-5,TRBJ1-5,-,-,TGTGCCAGCAACAACAGGGTCAGCAATCAGCCCCAGCATTTT,CASNNRVSNQPQHF
TRBV10-3,TRBJ2-7,-,once,TGTGCCATCAGTGAGACAGGGAACGAGCAGTACTTC,CAISETGNEQYF
TRBV11-2,TRBJ2-3,-,-,TGTGCCAGCAGCCCCAACACAGATACGCAGTATTTT,CASSPNTDTQYF
TRBV24-1,TRBJ2-2,-,-,TGTGCCACCAGTGATTTTAACTCCCAAACTACCGGGGAGCTGTTTTTT,CATSDFNSQTTGELFF
TRBV7-9,TRBJ2-5,TRBD1,-,TGTGCCAGCCGACACCGACAGGGAAGGACCCAGTACTTC,CASRHRQGRTQYF
TRBV15,TRBJ2-1,-,-,TGTGCCACCAGCGAAACTAGGCTCTATGAGCAGTTCTTC,CATSETRLYEQFF
TRBV19,TRBJ1-1,-,once,TGTGCCAGTAGTATATGGGCTCAGAACACTGAAGCTTTCTTT,CASSIWAQNTEAFF
TRBV7-3,TRBJ2-1,-,-,TGTGCCAGCAGCCCCTGGGAGATCGGTGAGCAGTTCTTC,CASSPWEIGEQFF
TRBV7-2,TRBJ2-2,TRBD1,-,TGTGCCAGCAGCCGCGAGACAGGGACCGGGGAGCTGTTTTTT,CASSRETGTGELFF
TRBV14,TRBJ1-1,-,-,TGTGCCAGCAGCCAAATGGGGGCAGAAGCTTTCTTT,CASSQMGAEAFF
TRBV7-2,TRBJ2-2,-,-,TGTGCCAGCAGCCCCTACACCGGGGAGCTGTTTTTT,CASSPYTGELFF
TRBV7-9,TRBJ2-1,TRBD2,-,TGTGCCAGCAGCCAAGGGGAGGGGTCCTACAATGAGCAGTTCTTC,CASSQGEGSYNEQFF
TRBV5-5,TRBJ2-7,TRBD2,once,TGTGCCAGCAGCGGGGGACTAGCGGGGCCCTACACCAGCTCCTACGAGCAGTACTTC,CASSGGLAGPYTSSYEQYF
TRBV4-1,TRBJ2-7,-,-,TGCGCCAGCAGCCAGGTTTGGACAGAGAGCTACGAGCAGTACTTC,CASSQVWTESYEQYF